The 11 T cell receptor beta chains below all came from one sample that was sequenced in a study of blood T cell repertoires in COVID-19. Profiling relied on immunoSEQ multiplex PCR, and the TCRdb table lists in-frame clones only, not all of them. The repertoire consists of under 85,000 clones, with 90% occurring once and the leading ten covering approximately 5.8%. Material for sequencing was peripheral blood. These receptor sequences come from a man aged 50-59 years with acute or convalescent COVID-19.

The J gene is TRBJ2-1, the V gene TRBV5-1, with 12 bases lining up with TRBD1. CDR1 SGHRS and CDR2 YFSETQ come from the germline V gene. The CDR3 spans 14 residues. V lost 4 bases and J lost 9; bases outside the gene matches: 5. The CDR3 loop is CASSPGTGGGEQFF. The CDR3 coding sequence is TGCGCCAGCAGCCCGGGGACAGGGGGCGGTGAGCAGTTCTTC.

The V and J genes are TRBV1 and TRBJ2-1; TRBD2 was called by the table and not checked on the DNA. TRBV1 is shown as a pseudogene. This CDR3 region has 16 residues. The CDR3 protein is CTSSHGPGLARHEQFF. For the CDR3, the DNA is TGCACCAGCAGCCATGGCCCGGGACTAGCTCGGCATGAGCAGTTCTTC.

This clone was detected only once. V usage is TRBV2 and J usage is TRBJ1-5; D perhaps matches TRBD1 (5 bases). Germline V gene lookup returns CDR1 SNHLY and CDR2 FYNNEI. V lost 5 bases and J 6 bases, leaving 11 bases between the germline ends. CDR3 length: 13 residues. CDR3 sequence reads: CASSPGLSQPQHF. CDR3 DNA: TGTGCCAGCAGTCCAGGGTTGTCTCAGCCCCAGCATTTT.

The rearrangement uses TRBV20-1 and TRBJ1-3; D gene uncertain. The CDR3 runs to 16 residues. The V gene's germline CDR1 is DFQATT and CDR2 SNEGSKA (reference sequence). Trimming pared 3 bases from V and 0 bases from J, leaving 15 bases between. The CDR3 nucleotides read TGCAGTGCTAGTACGCCAGGAGGCCCCTCTGGAAACACCATATATTTT. This encodes CSASTPGGPSGNTIYF.

This clone was observed once. In DNA form, the CDR3 reads TGTGCCTGGACTCCCCTCGACAGGGGCGGCACCGGGGAGCTGTTTTTT. Residues: CAWTPLDRGGTGELFF. The rearrangement uses TRBV30 and TRBJ2-2, with 8 bases identical to TRBD1. The CDR3 totals 16 residues. Germline V gives CDR1 GTSNPN, CDR2 SVGIG (reference sequence). V lost 4 bases to trimming and J lost 4 bases; unmatched junction nucleotides: 11.

The chain is built from TRBV9 and TRBJ2-3, with 7 bases fitting TRBD1. The CDR3 has 16 residues. After removal of 3 bases from V and 0 bases from J, the junction contained 7 bases not matched to a gene. The germline gives CDR1 SGDLS, CDR2 YYNGEE. For the CDR3, the DNA is TGTGCCAGCAGCGCGACCCCCAGGGGGAGCACAGATACGCAGTATTTT. It codes for CASSATPRGSTDTQYF.

This clone was observed a handful of times. This chain joins TRBV4-3 and TRBJ2-4; a possible D gene is TRBD1 (5 bases). V was clipped by 5 bases and J by 6 bases, with 17 bases between them. Germline loops: CDR1 LGHNA, CDR2 YSLEER. The CDR3 has 15 residues. Here the CDR3 reads CASSRAGTGGNIQYF. CDR3 nucleotide sequence: TGCGCCAGCAGCAGGGCCGGAACAGGCGGAAACATTCAGTACTTC.

The genes are TRBV11-2 and TRBJ2-1, with 7 bases lining up with TRBD2. Germline loops: CDR1 SGHAT, CDR2 FQNNGV. Trimming cost V 2 bases and J 5 bases; bases outside gene matches: 6. This CDR3 region has 15 residues. The CDR3 region is CASSLLRDYHNEQFF. DNA of the CDR3: TGTGCCAGCAGCTTACTCCGGGACTACCACAATGAGCAGTTCTTC.

The V call is TRBV18, the J call TRBJ2-1; TRBD2 matches 12 bases. The germline V gene encodes CDR1 KGHSH and CDR2 LQKENI. CDR3 size: 14 residues. V shed 7 bases and J 8 bases; nucleotides not matched to a gene: 6. This chain's CDR3 is CASFGLAGPDEQFF. The DNA for the CDR3 is TGTGCCAGCTTTGGACTAGCGGGACCGGATGAGCAGTTCTTC.

V gene TRBV29-1 combines with J gene TRBJ2-2; no definite D call. Germline values: CDR1 SQVTM, CDR2 ANQGSEA. V lost 3 bases and J 5 bases, leaving 10 bases between the germline ends. This CDR3 spans 13 amino acids. The chain's CDR3 is CSVDASMTGELFF. The CDR3, as DNA: TGCAGCGTTGATGCCAGTATGACCGGGGAGCTGTTTTTT.

This clone came up a few times. V gene TRBV6-4 combines with J gene TRBJ1-5; TRBD1 aligns across 7 bases. CDR3 length: 16 residues. J was trimmed by 5 bases and V by 5 bases; bases with no gene match: 12. Germline CDR1 and CDR2: MRHNA and SNTAGT. In DNA, the CDR3 is TGTGCCAGCAGTCCACAGGGGTCGTTAGAACATCAGCCCCAGCATTTT. It specifies CASSPQGSLEHQPQHF.